The rows below give T cell receptor beta chains drawn from one sample of a study of blood T cell repertoires in COVID-19. Profiled with immunoSEQ multiplex PCR; TCRdb holds only in-frame clones, not every one. The table lists roughly 250,000 clones, around 90% of them singletons. Sequenced sample: PBMCs or T cells enriched from blood (not recorded which). The receptors were gathered from a man in his fifties who had been exposed to COVID-19. Both conserved end residues are part of each CDR3. D genes are given only for firm matches. Clone size, where shown, is once, few, many, or a class for clones that have expanded.

D: -
J: TRBJ2-1
size: -
V: TRBV4-1
CDR3: CASSHRYNEQFF
DNA: TGCGCCAGCAGCCACAGATACAATGAGCAGTTCTTC

D: -
J: TRBJ1-5
size: -
V: TRBV12-3/TRBV12-4
CDR3: CASSFREQPQHF
DNA: TGTGCCAGCAGTTTTAGGGAGCAGCCCCAGCATTTT

D: -
J: TRBJ2-3
size: -
V: TRBV9
CDR3: CASSPGITDTQYF
DNA: TGTGCCAGCAGCCCAGGGATTACAGATACGCAGTATTTT

D: TRBD1
J: TRBJ1-6
size: -
V: TRBV3-1/TRBV3-2
CDR3: CASSQGDRANSPLHF
DNA: TGTGCCAGCAGCCAAGGAGACAGGGCTAATTCACCCCTCCACTTT

D: -
J: TRBJ1-1
size: -
V: TRBV28
CDR3: CASVGGGITEAFF
DNA: TGTGCCAGCGTCGGGGGGGGGATCACTGAAGCTTTCTTT

D: -
J: TRBJ2-5
size: -
V: TRBV5-1
CDR3: CASSPAVQETQYF
DNA: TGCGCCAGCAGCCCCGCAGTACAAGAGACCCAGTACTTC

D: -
J: TRBJ2-4
size: -
V: TRBV29-1
CDR3: CSVEWDLSGADIQYF
DNA: TGCAGCGTTGAATGGGACCTTAGCGGAGCCGACATTCAGTACTTC

D: -
J: TRBJ1-2
size: -
V: TRBV6-2/TRBV6-3
CDR3: CASSYSLGGGYTF
DNA: TGTGCCAGCAGTTACTCCTTGGGAGGAGGCTACACCTTC

D: -
J: TRBJ2-1
size: -
V: TRBV20-1
CDR3: CSASRGSGGTSYNEQFF
DNA: TGCAGTGCTAGTAGGGGGTCGGGGGGAACGTCCTACAATGAGCAGTTCTTC

D: -
J: TRBJ1-1
size: -
V: TRBV5-5
CDR3: CASSLVTGNTEAFF
DNA: TGTGCCAGCAGCTTGGTGACAGGAAACACTGAAGCTTTCTTT

D: -
J: TRBJ1-6
size: -
V: TRBV6-5
CDR3: CASRDFVPSPLHF
DNA: TGTGCCAGCAGGGACTTTGTACCTTCACCCCTCCACTTT

D: TRBD1
J: TRBJ1-1
size: -
V: TRBV10-3
CDR3: CAISVTDRDTEAFF
DNA: TGTGCCATCAGTGTCACGGACAGGGACACTGAAGCTTTCTTT

D: -
J: TRBJ2-5
size: -
V: TRBV5-1
CDR3: CASSLQVQETQYF
DNA: TGCGCCAGCAGCTTACAGGTTCAAGAGACCCAGTACTTC

D: TRBD1
J: TRBJ1-1
size: -
V: TRBV18
CDR3: CASSPITGVETEAFF
DNA: TGTGCCAGCTCACCAATCACAGGGGTCGAAACTGAAGCTTTCTTT

D: TRBD2
J: TRBJ2-1
size: few
V: TRBV6-5
CDR3: CASSRGLESLNEQFF
DNA: TGTGCCAGCAGCCGGGGACTAGAGTCACTCAATGAGCAGTTCTTC

D: -
J: TRBJ1-2
size: -
V: TRBV28
CDR3: CASSPPRQTYGYTF
DNA: TGTGCCAGCAGCCCCCCGCGACAAACCTATGGCTACACCTTC

D: -
J: TRBJ1-1
size: -
V: TRBV11-3
CDR3: CASSTAGAGNTEAFF
DNA: TGTGCCAGCAGCACAGCAGGGGCAGGGAACACTGAAGCTTTCTTT

D: TRBD1
J: TRBJ1-4
size: -
V: TRBV2
CDR3: CASGGTGEGEKLFF
DNA: TGTGCCAGCGGGGGGACAGGGGAGGGAGAAAAACTGTTTTTT

D: -
J: TRBJ2-3
size: -
V: TRBV29-1
CDR3: CSVDLRGSTDTQYF
DNA: TGCAGCGTTGATCTTCGGGGTAGCACAGATACGCAGTATTTT

D: -
J: TRBJ1-4
size: -
V: TRBV6-2/TRBV6-3
CDR3: CASSFGPGATNEKLFF
DNA: TGTGCCAGCAGTTTTGGACCGGGGGCAACTAATGAAAAACTGTTTTTT

D: TRBD1
J: TRBJ1-5
size: -
V: TRBV30
CDR3: CAWSVWGQGGNQPQHF
DNA: TGTGCCTGGAGTGTATGGGGACAGGGAGGGAATCAGCCCCAGCATTTT

D: -
J: TRBJ1-1
size: -
V: TRBV7-3
CDR3: CASSLSRGTEAFF
DNA: TGTGCCAGCAGCTTATCTAGGGGAACTGAAGCTTTCTTT

D: -
J: TRBJ2-3
size: -
V: TRBV29-1
CDR3: CSAARVTDTQYF
DNA: TGCAGCGCCGCTCGAGTCACAGATACGCAGTATTTT

D: TRBD1
J: TRBJ1-2
size: -
V: TRBV11-2
CDR3: CASSPGQANYGYTF
DNA: TGTGCCAGCAGCCCGGGACAGGCTAACTATGGCTACACCTTC

D: TRBD1
J: TRBJ1-2
size: -
V: TRBV6-1
CDR3: CASSEVTGAYGYTF
DNA: TGTGCCAGCAGTGAGGTGACAGGGGCTTATGGCTACACCTTC

D: -
J: TRBJ1-1
size: -
V: TRBV28
CDR3: CASSHQTEAFF
DNA: TGTGCCAGCAGTCACCAGACTGAAGCTTTCTTT

D: -
J: TRBJ2-3
size: -
V: TRBV6-4
CDR3: CASSASSGASTDTQYF
DNA: TGTGCCAGCAGTGCCTCGTCAGGGGCTAGCACAGATACGCAGTATTTT

D: -
J: TRBJ1-5
size: -
V: TRBV12-3/TRBV12-4
CDR3: CASSLGGQPQHF
DNA: TGTGCCAGCAGTTTAGGAGGTCAGCCCCAGCATTTT

D: TRBD1
J: TRBJ1-2
size: few
V: TRBV6-5
CDR3: CASSQDRASYGYTF
DNA: TGTGCCAGCAGTCAGGACAGGGCTTCCTATGGCTACACCTTC

D: -
J: TRBJ1-2
size: few
V: TRBV18
CDR3: CASSPGLGVHTF
DNA: TGTGCCAGCTCACCAGGTCTCGGAGTGCACACCTTC

D: -
J: TRBJ1-5
size: few
V: TRBV5-8
CDR3: CASSLVPPYGNQPQHF
DNA: TGTGCCAGCAGCTTGGTTCCCCCCTACGGTAATCAGCCCCAGCATTTT

D: TRBD1
J: TRBJ1-4
size: -
V: TRBV9
CDR3: CASSATGSNEKLFF
DNA: TGTGCCAGCAGCGCGACAGGGTCTAATGAAAAACTGTTTTTT

D: -
J: TRBJ1-4
size: -
V: TRBV5-1
CDR3: CASSQDRKANEKLFF
DNA: TGCGCCAGCAGCCAAGACAGGAAGGCTAATGAAAAACTGTTTTTT

D: TRBD1
J: TRBJ1-1
size: -
V: TRBV28
CDR3: CASSLSDRVWTEAFF
DNA: TGTGCCAGCAGTTTATCCGACAGGGTATGGACTGAAGCTTTCTTT

D: -
J: TRBJ2-7
size: -
V: TRBV7-2
CDR3: CASSFDRHSYEQYF
DNA: TGTGCCAGCAGCTTCGACAGACACTCCTACGAGCAGTACTTC

D: TRBD2
J: TRBJ2-1
size: -
V: TRBV7-9
CDR3: CASRASGRAYNEQFF
DNA: TGTGCCAGCAGAGCTAGCGGGAGGGCGTATAATGAGCAGTTCTTC